Sequencing of this T cell receptor (beta chain) was carried out in a study of Graves' ophthalmopathy and Graves' hyperthyroidism. Findings of the study overall: Classification of ophthalmopathy versus stable hyperthyroidism by a 13-signature model yielded around 90% sensitivity and 65% to 83% specificity. Among expanded thyroid clonotypes above 0.001 frequency, most also occurred in blood.

This clonotype was counted at least ten times. Its specificity is not known. Trimming cost V 4 bases and J 0 bases, with 21 bases left between them. The CDR3 has 18 residues. Germline V CDR1 and CDR2: MGHRA, YSYEKL. RNA transcripts were the source from which TCR beta CDR3 regions were amplified. Investigators did first-round RT-PCR with HTBI primers, then second-round multiplex PCR. TCRdb reprocessed the multiplex PCR reads with MiXCR, giving one entry per CDR3 protein. This table has more than 150,000 distinct CDR3 sequences, over 35% appearing once. Having ophthalmopathy, the donors showed moderate-to-severe activity, CAS ≥3 and NOSPECS ≥4, with disease lasting under 3 months.

The chain couples TRBV4-1 to TRBJ2-5; perhaps TRBD2 as D (6 bases). Sequencing input: peripheral blood. This receptor was obtained from a woman aged 40 to 50 with Graves' ophthalmopathy. CDR3 sequence: CASSPRYSASVYQETQYF. CDR3 coding DNA: TGCGCCAGCAGCCCAAGATATTCGGCTAGCGTGTACCAAGAGACCCAGTACTTC.